The clone carrying this T cell receptor (beta chain) has only a few counts. Its antigen is as yet unknown. The data originate from a study of T-cell memory formation after mild COVID-19. Study conclusions and caveats: There was no confirmation that second-wave clones peaking on day 37 were SARS-CoV-2 specific.

After 5'RACE with constant-segment primers, TCR alpha and TCR beta cDNA libraries carrying sample barcodes and UMIs were obtained. Using its own MiXCR run on the 5' RACE reads, TCRdb lists one record per CDR3 protein. There are 250,000 to 350,000 distinct CDR3 sequences in the sample; less than 20% occur only once, and roughly 23% lies in the top ten. CDR1 and CDR2 from the germline V gene are MDHEN and SYDVKM. J was trimmed by 0 bases and V by 3 bases; bases with no gene match: 8. This CDR3 has 17 amino acids. This TCR came from a man aged 18 to 35 who had mild COVID-19 (a few samples of this study predate the infection). Cell type and time point are not known. The chain couples TRBV28 to TRBJ2-3, with 8 positions matching TRBD1. Sequenced sample: PBMCs or a T cell subset sorted from them (not recorded which). CDR3: CASSLGVQGASTDTQYF. The CDR3 bases are TGTGCCAGCAGTTTGGGGGTCCAGGGGGCTAGCACAGATACGCAGTATTTT. Complete variable domain (other parts from reference TRBV28 and TRBJ2-3): DVKVTQSSRYLVKRTGEKVFLECVQDMDHENMFWYRQDPGLGLRLIYFSYDVKMKEKGDIPEGYSVSREKKERFSLILESASTNQTSMYLCASSLGVQGASTDTQYFGPGTRLTVL.